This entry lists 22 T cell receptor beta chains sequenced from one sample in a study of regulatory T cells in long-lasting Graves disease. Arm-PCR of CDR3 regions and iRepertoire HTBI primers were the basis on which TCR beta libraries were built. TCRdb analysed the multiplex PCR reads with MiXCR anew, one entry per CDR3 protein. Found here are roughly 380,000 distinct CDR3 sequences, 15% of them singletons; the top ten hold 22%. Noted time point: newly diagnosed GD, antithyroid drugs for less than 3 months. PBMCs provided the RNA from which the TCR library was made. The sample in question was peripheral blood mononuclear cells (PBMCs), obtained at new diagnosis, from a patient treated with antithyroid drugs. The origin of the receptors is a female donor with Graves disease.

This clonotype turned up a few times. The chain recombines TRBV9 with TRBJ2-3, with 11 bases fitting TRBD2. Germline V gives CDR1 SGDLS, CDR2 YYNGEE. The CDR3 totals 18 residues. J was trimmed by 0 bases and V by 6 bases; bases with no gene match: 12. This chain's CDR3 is CASTRSGTSGTSTDTQYF. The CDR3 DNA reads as TGTGCCAGCACACGAAGCGGGACTAGCGGAACTAGCACAGATACGCAGTATTTT.

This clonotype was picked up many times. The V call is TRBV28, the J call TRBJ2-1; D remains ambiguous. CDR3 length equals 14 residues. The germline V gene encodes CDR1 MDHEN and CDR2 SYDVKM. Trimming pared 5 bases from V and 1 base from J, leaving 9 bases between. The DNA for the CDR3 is TGTGCCAGCAGTCGGACGGTATCCTACAATGAGCAGTTCTTC. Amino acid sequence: CASSRTVSYNEQFF.

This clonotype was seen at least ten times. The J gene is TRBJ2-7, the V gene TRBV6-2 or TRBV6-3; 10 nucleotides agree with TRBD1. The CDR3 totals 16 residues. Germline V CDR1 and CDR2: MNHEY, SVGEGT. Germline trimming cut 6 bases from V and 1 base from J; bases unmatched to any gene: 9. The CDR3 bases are TGTGCCAGCAGAGAAATGACAGGGGGCTATTCCTACGAGCAGTACTTC. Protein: CASREMTGGYSYEQYF.

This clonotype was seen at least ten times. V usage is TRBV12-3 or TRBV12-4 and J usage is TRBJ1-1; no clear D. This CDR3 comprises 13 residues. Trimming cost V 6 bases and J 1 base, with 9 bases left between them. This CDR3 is CASSLQRNTEAFF. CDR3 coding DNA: TGTGCCAGCAGCTTACAGAGGAACACTGAAGCTTTCTTT.

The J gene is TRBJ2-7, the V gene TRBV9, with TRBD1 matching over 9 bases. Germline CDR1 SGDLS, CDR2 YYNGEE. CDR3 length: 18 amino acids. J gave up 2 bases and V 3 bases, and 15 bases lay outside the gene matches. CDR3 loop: CASSGSGTGTQPPYEQYF. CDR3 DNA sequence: TGTGCCAGCAGCGGTTCGGGGACAGGGACTCAACCCCCCTACGAGCAGTACTTC.

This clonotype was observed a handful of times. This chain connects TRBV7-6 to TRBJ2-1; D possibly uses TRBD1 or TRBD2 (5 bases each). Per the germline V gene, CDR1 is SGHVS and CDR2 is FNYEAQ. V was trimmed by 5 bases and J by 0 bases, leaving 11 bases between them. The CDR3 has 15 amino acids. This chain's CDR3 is CASSHGADSYNEQFF. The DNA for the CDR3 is TGTGCCAGCAGCCACGGGGCAGACTCCTACAATGAGCAGTTCTTC.

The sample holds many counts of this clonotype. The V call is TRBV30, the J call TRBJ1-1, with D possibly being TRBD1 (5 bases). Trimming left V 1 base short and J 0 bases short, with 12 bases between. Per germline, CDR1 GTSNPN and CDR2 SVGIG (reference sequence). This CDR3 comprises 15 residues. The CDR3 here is CAWSAGSLMNTEAFF. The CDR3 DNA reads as TGTGCCTGGAGTGCAGGGTCTCTCATGAACACTGAAGCTTTCTTT. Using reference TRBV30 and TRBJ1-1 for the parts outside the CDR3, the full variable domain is SQTIHQWPATLVQPVGSPLSLECTVEGTSNPNLYWYRQAAGRGLQLLFYSVGIGQISSEVPQNLSASRPQDRQFILSSKKLLLSDSGFYLCAWSAGSLMNTEAFFGQGTRLTVV.

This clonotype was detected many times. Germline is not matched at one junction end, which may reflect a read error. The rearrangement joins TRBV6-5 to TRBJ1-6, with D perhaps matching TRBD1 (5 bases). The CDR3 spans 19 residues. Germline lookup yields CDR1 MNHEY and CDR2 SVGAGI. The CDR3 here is CTSSYSMMGGSSYNSPLHF. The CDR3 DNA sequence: TGTACCAGCAGTTACTCGATGATGGGGGGGAGCTCCTATAATTCACCCCTCCACTTT.

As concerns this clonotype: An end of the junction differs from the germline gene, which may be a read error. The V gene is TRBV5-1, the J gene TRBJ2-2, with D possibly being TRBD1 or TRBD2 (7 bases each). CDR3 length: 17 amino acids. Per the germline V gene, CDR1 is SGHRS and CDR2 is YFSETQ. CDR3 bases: TGCACCAGCACCCGGGAGGTAGGGACAGCGAACACCGGGGAGCTGTTTTTT. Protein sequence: CTSTREVGTANTGELFF.

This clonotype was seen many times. This CDR3 is CASHAQRDSPLHF. CDR3 bases: TGTGCCAGCCACGCCCAAAGGGATTCACCCCTCCACTTT. J is TRBJ1-6 and V is TRBV27; D unresolved. Germline assignment: CDR1 MNHEY and CDR2 SMNVEV (reference sequence). This CDR3 region has 13 residues. V dropped 8 bases and J dropped 8 bases, with 13 bases sitting between them.

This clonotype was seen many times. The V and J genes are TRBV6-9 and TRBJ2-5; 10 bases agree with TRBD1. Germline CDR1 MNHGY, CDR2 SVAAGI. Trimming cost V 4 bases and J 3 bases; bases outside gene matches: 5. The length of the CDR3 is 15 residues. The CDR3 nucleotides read TGTGCCAGCAGTTCCCCCGGGACAGGGGAAGAGACCCAGTACTTC. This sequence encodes CASSSPGTGEETQYF.

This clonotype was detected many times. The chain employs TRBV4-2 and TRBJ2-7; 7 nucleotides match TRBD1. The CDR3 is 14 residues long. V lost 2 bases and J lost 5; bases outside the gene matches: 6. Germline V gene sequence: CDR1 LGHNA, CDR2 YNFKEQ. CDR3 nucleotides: TGTGCCAGCAGCCAATTCGACAGGGACCACGAGCAGTACTTC. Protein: CASSQFDRDHEQYF.

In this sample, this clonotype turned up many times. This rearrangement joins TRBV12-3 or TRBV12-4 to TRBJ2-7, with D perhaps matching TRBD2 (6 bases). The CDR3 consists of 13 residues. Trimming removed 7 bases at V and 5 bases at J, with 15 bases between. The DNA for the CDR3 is TGTGCCAGCACCCTGACTAGTTTCCACGAGCAGTACTTC. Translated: CASTLTSFHEQYF.

The CDR3 sequence: CSATGATGEEVDTQYF. CDR3 nucleotide sequence: TGCAGTGCCACCGGGGCTACCGGGGAGGAGGTAGATACGCAGTATTTT. This rearrangement joins TRBV20-1 to TRBJ2-3; TRBD2 is a possible D gene (6 bases). With 6 bases removed from V and 5 bases from J, the gap between germline ends came to 24 bases. CDR1 DFQATT and CDR2 SNEGSKA come from the germline V gene (reference sequence). This CDR3 is 16 amino acids long.

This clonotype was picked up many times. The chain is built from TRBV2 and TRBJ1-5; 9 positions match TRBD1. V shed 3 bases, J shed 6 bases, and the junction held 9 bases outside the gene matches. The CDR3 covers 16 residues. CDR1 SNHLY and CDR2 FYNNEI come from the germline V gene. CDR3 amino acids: CASSDMGQGMGQPQHF. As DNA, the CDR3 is TGTGCCAGCAGTGACATGGGACAGGGTATGGGTCAGCCCCAGCATTTT.

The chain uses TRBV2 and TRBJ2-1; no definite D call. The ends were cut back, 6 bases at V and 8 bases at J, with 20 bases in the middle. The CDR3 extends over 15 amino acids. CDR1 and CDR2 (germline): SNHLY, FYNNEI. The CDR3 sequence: CASSPRRQAPDEQFF. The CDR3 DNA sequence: TGTGCCAGCAGCCCGCGACGGCAGGCCCCAGATGAGCAGTTCTTC.

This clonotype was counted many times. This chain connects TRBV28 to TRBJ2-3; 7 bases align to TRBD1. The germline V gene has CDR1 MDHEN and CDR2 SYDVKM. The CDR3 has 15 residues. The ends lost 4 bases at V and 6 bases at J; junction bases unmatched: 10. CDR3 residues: CASSSSGTEGDTQYF. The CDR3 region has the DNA TGTGCCAGCAGTTCCTCCGGGACAGAAGGGGATACGCAGTATTTT.

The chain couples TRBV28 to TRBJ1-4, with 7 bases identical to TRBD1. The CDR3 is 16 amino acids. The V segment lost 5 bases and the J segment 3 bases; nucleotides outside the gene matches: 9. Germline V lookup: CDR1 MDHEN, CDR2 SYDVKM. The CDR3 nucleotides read TGTGCCAGCAGTCACACGGTTGGGACAGCTAATGAAAAACTGTTTTTT. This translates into CASSHTVGTANEKLFF. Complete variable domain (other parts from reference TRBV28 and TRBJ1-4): DVKVTQSSRYLVKRTGEKVFLECVQDMDHENMFWYRQDPGLGLRLIYFSYDVKMKEKGDIPEGYSVSREKKERFSLILESASTNQTSMYLCASSHTVGTANEKLFFGSGTQLSVL.

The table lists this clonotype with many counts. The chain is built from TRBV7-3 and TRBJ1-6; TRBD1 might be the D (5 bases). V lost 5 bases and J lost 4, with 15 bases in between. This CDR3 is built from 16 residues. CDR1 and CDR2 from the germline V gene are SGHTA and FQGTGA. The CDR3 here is CASSTRSGGYNSPLHF. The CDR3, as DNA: TGTGCCAGCAGCACGAGGTCCGGGGGTTATAATTCACCCCTCCACTTT.

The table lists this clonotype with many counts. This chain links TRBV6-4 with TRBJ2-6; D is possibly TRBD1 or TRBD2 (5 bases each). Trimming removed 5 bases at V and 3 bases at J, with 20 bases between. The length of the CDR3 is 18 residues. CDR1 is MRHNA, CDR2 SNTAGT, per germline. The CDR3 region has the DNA TGTGCCAGCAGTTCTTTCCCCGGGACCCTGTTTGGGGCCAACGTCCTGACTTTC. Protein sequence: CASSSFPGTLFGANVLTF.

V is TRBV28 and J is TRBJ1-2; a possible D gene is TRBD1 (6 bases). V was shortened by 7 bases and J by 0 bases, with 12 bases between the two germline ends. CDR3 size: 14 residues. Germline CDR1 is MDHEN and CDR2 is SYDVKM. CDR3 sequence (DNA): TGTGCCAGCACCCCGACAGGAGCTAACTATGGCTACACCTTC. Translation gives CASTPTGANYGYTF.

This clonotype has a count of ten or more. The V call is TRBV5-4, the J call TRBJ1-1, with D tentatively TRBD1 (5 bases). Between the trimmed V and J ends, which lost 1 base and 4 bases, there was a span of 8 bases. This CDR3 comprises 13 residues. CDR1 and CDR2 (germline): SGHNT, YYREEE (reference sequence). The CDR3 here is CASSLRTGTEAFF. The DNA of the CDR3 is TGTGCCAGCAGCTTGCGCACAGGCACTGAAGCTTTCTTT.